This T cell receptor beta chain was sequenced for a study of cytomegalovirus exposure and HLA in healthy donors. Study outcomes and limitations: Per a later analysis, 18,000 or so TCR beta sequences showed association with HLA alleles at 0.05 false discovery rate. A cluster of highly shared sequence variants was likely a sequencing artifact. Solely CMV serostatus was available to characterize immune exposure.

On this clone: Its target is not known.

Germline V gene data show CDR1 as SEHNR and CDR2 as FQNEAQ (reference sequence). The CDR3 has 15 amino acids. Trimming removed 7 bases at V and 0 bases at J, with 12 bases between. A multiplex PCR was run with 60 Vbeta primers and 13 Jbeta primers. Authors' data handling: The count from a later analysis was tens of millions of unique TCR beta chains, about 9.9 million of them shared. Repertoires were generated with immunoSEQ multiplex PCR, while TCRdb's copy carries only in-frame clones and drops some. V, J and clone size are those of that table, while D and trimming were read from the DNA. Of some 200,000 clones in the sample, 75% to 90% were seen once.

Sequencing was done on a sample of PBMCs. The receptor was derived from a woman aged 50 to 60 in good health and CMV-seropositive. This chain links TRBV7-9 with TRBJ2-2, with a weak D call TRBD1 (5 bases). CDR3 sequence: CASIWGAANTGELFF. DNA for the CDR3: TGTGCCAGCATCTGGGGCGCCGCGAACACCGGGGAGCTGTTTTTT.